This paragraph reports one T cell receptor beta chain. Antigen: not known. This entry belongs to a study of blood T cells in healthy people across ages. Regarding the study as a whole: Leaving the PBMCs unsorted stopped any conclusive comparison of naive versus antigen-experienced cells. Naive CD4+ cells and diversity were both higher in long-lived donors than in aged donors. Among T cells, TCR beta diversity per million cells dropped roughly linearly as age rose.

For the second PCR, which ran for 7 to 11 cycles, a sample-barcoded 5' primer and a J-beta primer mix were used. TCRdb itself ran the 5' RACE reads through MiXCR, one entry per CDR3 protein. The sample carries about 1.5 million distinct CDR3 sequences, less than 45% recorded once. The total RNA that was extracted per sample amounted to at least 5 micrograms. Germline assignment: CDR1 MNHEY and CDR2 SVGAGI. The CDR3 runs to 16 residues. The chain has TRBV6-5 and TRBJ2-7; 7 bases are a match to TRBD2. The last part of the DNA fits TRBJ2-5 better; the J call may be wrong. The clonotype was recovered from a woman aged 18 to 35 in good health. Sequenced material: blood. CDR3: CASSSIAGPRMETQYF. CDR3 nucleotide sequence: TGTGCCAGCAGTTCGATAGCGGGTCCTCGGATGGAGACCCAGTACTTC.